This T cell receptor beta chain was found in a study of T cells in localized non-small cell lung cancer. Here immunoSEQ multiplex PCR was the method, and the copy in TCRdb shows in-frame clones only, minus some. The top ten hold about 7% of the sample, which has around 35,000 clones, roughly 89% seen once. Sequenced here: peripheral blood, sampled before any cancer treatment. The sequence came from a woman between 35 and 75 years old with stage I lung adenocarcinoma.

CDR3: CASSFTGTSDGGSYNEQFF. In DNA form, the CDR3 reads TGTGCCAGCAGCTTCACCGGGACTAGCGATGGAGGCTCCTACAATGAGCAGTTCTTC. The chain couples TRBV7-3 to TRBJ2-1; 10 positions agree with TRBD2. The CDR3 loop spans 19 amino acids. Per germline, CDR1 SGHTA and CDR2 FQGTGA. Trimming took 3 bases from V and 0 from J; bases not matched to a gene: 11.